What follows is one T cell receptor beta chain and its context. Its target is not known. Conventional CD4 T cells were sorted as CD4+CD127+ cells. This sample is part of a study of B cell selection in AIRE deficiency. Per the germline V gene, CDR1 is MNHNS and CDR2 is SASEGT. The CDR3 is made up of 16 amino acids. V was pared by 1 base and J by 0 bases, with 10 bases between. Study observations and caveats: Healthy donors alone shared more than 30% of 4,000 or so Treg sequences; patients alone about 9.1%.

Per the original data handling: Pooled conventional T cells gave 95,000 to 120,000 patient and around 1.4x10^5 donor TCRbeta sequences. Sequenced by immunoSEQ multiplex PCR; TCRdb stores in-frame clones only, minus some. V and J calls and clone size are copied from that table; D and trimming were computed from the DNA. The sample lists some 24,000 clones; 95% to 98% were seen once. The chain has TRBV6-1 and TRBJ1-5; D gene ambiguous. Material: CD4+CD127+ conventional T cells sorted from PBMCs. The TCR was taken from a human donor in good health. The CDR3 region has the DNA TGTGCCAGCAGTGAAGGGTCGGGCTATAGCAATCAGCCCCAGCATTTT. This codes for CASSEGSGYSNQPQHF.